The 23 T cell receptor beta chains in this list originate from one sample, sequenced in a study of Ad26.COV2.S vaccination and SARS-CoV-2 variants. Treatment reported: about 20 received Ad26.COV2.S at low or high dose, single or two shots; several received placebo; per-sample allocation not given. The samples were gathered on day 63 after the first injection of vaccine or placebo. The table came from immunoSEQ multiplex PCR; TCRdb's copy has only in-frame clones and leaves some out. The table has about 400,000 clones, around nine tenths seen once. Here the sequenced sample was peripheral blood, taken in a trial of Ad26.COV2.S vaccine versus placebo. These receptors all come from a person between 18 and 65 years old who received the Ad26.COV2.S COVID-19 vaccine or a placebo.

This sequence joins TRBV18 and TRBJ1-2; 8 nucleotides match TRBD1. This CDR3 is built from 15 residues. Trimming removed 4 bases from V and 5 bases from J; junction bases left unmatched: 9. CDR1 and CDR2 (germline): KGHSH, LQKENI. CDR3 sequence: CASSLFPGQDYGYTF. The CDR3, as DNA: TGTGCCAGCTCACTTTTTCCGGGACAGGATTATGGCTACACCTTC. The full variable domain, its missing parts supplied by reference TRBV18 and TRBJ1-2, is NAGVMQNPRHLVRRRGQEARLRCSPMKGHSHVYWYRQLPEEGLKFMVYLQKENIIDESGMPKERFSAEFPKEGPSILRIQQVVRGDSAAYFCASSLFPGQDYGYTFGSGTRLTVV.

The chain uses TRBV29-1 and TRBJ2-5, with D possibly matching TRBD2 (6 bases). The CDR3 is 12 residues long. V was cut by 3 bases and J by 5 bases, with 10 bases left in between. Looked up from germline, CDR1 is SQVTM and CDR2 is ANQGSEA. The chain's CDR3 is CSVEEGYETQYF. CDR3 DNA sequence: TGCAGCGTTGAGGAGGGGTACGAGACCCAGTACTTC.

This chain uses TRBV6-1 with TRBJ2-7; TRBD1 matches at 7 bases. Trimming cost V 0 bases and J 6 bases; bases outside gene matches: 5. The CDR3 runs 14 residues. Germline V gives CDR1 MNHNS, CDR2 SASEGT. CDR3 sequence: CASSEARGIAEQYF. The DNA for the CDR3 is TGTGCCAGCAGTGAAGCCAGGGGGATAGCCGAGCAGTACTTC.

The chain joins TRBV23-1 to TRBJ1-4; D might be TRBD1 (6 bases). TRBV23-1 is identified as an open reading frame with a role that is uncertain. Between the trimmed V and J ends, which lost 7 bases and 8 bases, there was a span of 8 bases. The length of the CDR3 is 11 residues. CDR3 amino acids: CASNGTEKLFF. In DNA form, the CDR3 reads TGCGCCAGCAACGGGACAGAAAAACTGTTTTTT.

The rearrangement links TRBV7-6 to TRBJ2-3; weak D call: TRBD1 (6 bases). Trimming left V 4 bases short and J 0 bases short, with 14 bases between. Germline V gene sequence: CDR1 SGHVS, CDR2 FNYEAQ. The CDR3 totals 16 residues. The CDR3 spells CASSSGTPSSTDTQYF. CDR3 coding DNA: TGTGCCAGCAGCTCCGGGACACCTTCTAGCACAGATACGCAGTATTTT.

This chain joins TRBV19 and TRBJ2-3, with no clear D. The CDR3 has 15 residues. Germline V gives CDR1 LNHDA, CDR2 SQIVND (reference sequence). Trimming removed 1 base at V and 8 bases at J, with 16 bases between. CDR3 in DNA: TGTGCCAGTAGTATAGGACGGATTGGGGAAGGTACGCAGTATTTT. Its protein is CASSIGRIGEGTQYF.

The gene calls are TRBV19 and TRBJ1-6; TRBD1 agrees at 7 bases. The V gene's germline CDR1 is LNHDA and CDR2 SQIVND (reference sequence). This CDR3 has 13 amino acids. With 5 bases clipped from V and 8 bases from J, the junction kept 3 bases outside the gene matches. The CDR3 region has the DNA TGTGCCAGTAGTCTTGACAGGGATTCACCCCTCCACTTT. It is translated as CASSLDRDSPLHF.

The chain couples TRBV28 to TRBJ2-2, with 8 bases identical to TRBD2. The CDR3 is made up of 15 amino acids. J lost 10 bases, V lost 5 bases, and 12 bases had no gene match. Germline CDR1 is MDHEN and CDR2 is SYDVKM. The chain's CDR3 is CASSPRLGGGAELFF. The CDR3 coding sequence is TGTGCCAGCAGTCCCCGACTCGGGGGGGGTGCGGAGCTGTTTTTT.

V usage is TRBV5-4 and J usage is TRBJ1-6, with D unresolved. There are 14 residues in the CDR3. Trimming took off 1 base at V and 10 bases at J, with 12 bases between the two ends. Germline CDR1 is SGHNT and CDR2 is YYREEE (reference sequence). The CDR3 is CASSLSWERSPLHF. For the CDR3, the DNA is TGTGCCAGCAGCTTGTCTTGGGAAAGATCACCCCTCCACTTT.

Points on this clone: Other DNA sequences in the same sample also yield this CDR3. The chain employs TRBV5-1 and TRBJ1-5, with D perhaps matching TRBD1 (5 bases). Germline loops: CDR1 SGHRS, CDR2 YFSETQ. The CDR3 runs 13 residues. Between the trimmed V and J ends, which lost 2 bases and 2 bases, there was a span of 5 bases. The CDR3 protein is CASSFRGNQPQHF. The CDR3 DNA reads TGCGCCAGCAGCTTCAGGGGCAATCAGCCCCAGCATTTT.

The chain couples TRBV2 to TRBJ1-2; TRBD1 matches at 9 bases. V was clipped by 6 bases and J by 4 bases; unmatched bases: 3. The germline CDR1 and CDR2 sequences are SNHLY and FYNNEI. The CDR3 length is 13 residues. For the CDR3, the DNA is TGTGCCAGCAGCCCGGACAGGGGCTATGGCTACACCTTC. Residues: CASSPDRGYGYTF.

The chain links TRBV5-1 to TRBJ1-4; unclear D gene. CDR1 and CDR2 from the germline V gene are SGHRS and YFSETQ. The CDR3 sequence is 19 residues long. Trimming shortened V by 3 bases and J by 7 bases, and 28 bases separated the two germline ends. The CDR3 sequence: CASSSVSGSGVSTSEKLFF. As DNA, the CDR3 is TGCGCCAGCAGCTCGGTCTCGGGATCTGGAGTTTCTACGAGTGAAAAACTGTTTTTT.

The chain is built from TRBV24-1 and TRBJ2-1, with TRBD2 matching over 8 bases. J gave up 6 bases and V 8 bases, and 5 bases lay outside the gene matches. The CDR3 consists of 13 residues. Germline V CDR1 and CDR2: KGHDR, SFDVKD. The CDR3 loop is CATTGGPGNEQFF. The CDR3 DNA sequence: TGTGCCACCACGGGAGGGCCGGGCAATGAGCAGTTCTTC.

This clone was counted a single time. The chain has TRBV2 and TRBJ2-3; no firm D call. This CDR3 has 10 residues. Per the germline V gene, CDR1 is SNHLY and CDR2 is FYNNEI. Trimming cost V 10 bases and J 6 bases, with 8 bases left between them. CDR3 coding DNA: TGTGCCACCCAAGGGGATACGCAGTATTTT. Amino acid sequence: CATQGDTQYF.

The rearrangement links TRBV5-1 to TRBJ2-5, with D perhaps TRBD1 (6 bases). Germline lookup yields CDR1 SGHRS and CDR2 YFSETQ. Trimming removed 4 bases at V and 2 bases at J, with 9 bases between. The CDR3 is 13 residues long. Written as DNA, the CDR3 is TGCGCCAGCAGCCACAGGGTACAAGAGACCCAGTACTTC. This sequence encodes CASSHRVQETQYF.

The chain recombines TRBV14 with TRBJ2-3; D may be TRBD1 or TRBD2 (6 bases each). Germline lookup yields CDR1 SGHDN and CDR2 FVKESK. V was trimmed by 1 base and J by 6 bases, leaving 14 bases between them. The CDR3 covers 15 residues. The CDR3 loop is CASSQAPGGWDTQYF. Here the CDR3 DNA reads TGTGCCAGCAGCCAAGCGCCCGGGGGCTGGGATACGCAGTATTTT.

This clone has a count of ten or more. The V call is TRBV4-3, the J call TRBJ2-6; D might be TRBD2 (6 bases). The CDR3 covers 16 residues. Germline V CDR1 and CDR2: LGHNA, YSLEER. The ends were cut back, 0 bases at V and 0 bases at J, with 6 bases in the middle. The CDR3 region is CASSQEGGSGANVLTF. In DNA form, the CDR3 reads TGCGCCAGCAGCCAAGAGGGAGGCTCTGGGGCCAACGTCCTGACTTTC.

Here the CDR3 reads CASSLGPGQGNTEAFF. The CDR3 DNA follows: TGTGCCAGTAGTCTCGGACCGGGACAGGGGAACACTGAAGCTTTCTTT. This chain connects TRBV19 to TRBJ1-1, with 9 nucleotides matching TRBD1. Germline trimming cut 5 bases from V and 1 base from J; bases unmatched to any gene: 8. Germline V lookup: CDR1 LNHDA, CDR2 SQIVND (reference sequence). The length of the CDR3 is 16 residues.

This chain joins TRBV27 and TRBJ1-1, with 7 nucleotides matching TRBD1. The germline V gene encodes CDR1 MNHEY and CDR2 SMNVEV (reference sequence). This CDR3 is 16 amino acids long. The V and J ends lost 5 bases and 9 bases, in that order; junction bases with no gene match: 18. CDR3 amino acids: CASSPTRGQPFRKAFF. The CDR3 bases are TGTGCCAGCAGTCCTACTCGGGGACAGCCCTTTCGGAAAGCTTTCTTT.

The chain is built from TRBV13 and TRBJ2-1, with D perhaps matching TRBD2 (5 bases). Deletions cut 5 bases from V and 2 bases from J, with 13 bases between. The CDR3 spans 15 residues. In germline, CDR1 is PRHDT, CDR2 FYEKMQ (reference sequence). CDR3 residues: CASSPRLQTYNEQFF. For the CDR3, the DNA is TGTGCCAGCAGCCCCCGACTACAAACCTACAATGAGCAGTTCTTC.

In its sample, this clone was seen a few times. The J gene is TRBJ1-4, the V gene TRBV2, with D unclear. The germline V gene has CDR1 SNHLY and CDR2 FYNNEI. The CDR3 runs 15 residues. The V and J ends lost 5 bases and 3 bases respectively, with 13 bases between them. CDR3 residues: CASSRELGANEKLFF. CDR3 in DNA: TGTGCCAGCAGTAGGGAGCTTGGGGCTAATGAAAAACTGTTTTTT.

The chain has TRBV30 and TRBJ2-1; the match to TRBD2 covers 9 bases. Germline V gives CDR1 GTSNPN, CDR2 SVGIG (reference sequence). The J segment lost 7 bases and the V segment lost 1 base, leaving 8 bases of the junction unmatched. The CDR3 loop spans 15 amino acids. The CDR3 DNA is TGTGCCTGGAGTGGAGTCAGCGGGAGGTTGAATGAGCAGTTCTTC. Translating gives CAWSGVSGRLNEQFF.

The V and J genes are TRBV4-1 and TRBJ2-2, with 9 nucleotides matching TRBD1. The CDR3 loop spans 16 amino acids. The V gene end was trimmed by 4 bases and the J gene end by 5 bases; junction bases not matched to a gene: 8. Looked up from germline, CDR1 is MGHRA and CDR2 is YSYEKL. The CDR3 bases are TGCGCCAGCAGCCCAGCACAGGGGGCGAGAACCGGGGAGCTGTTTTTT. It encodes CASSPAQGARTGELFF.